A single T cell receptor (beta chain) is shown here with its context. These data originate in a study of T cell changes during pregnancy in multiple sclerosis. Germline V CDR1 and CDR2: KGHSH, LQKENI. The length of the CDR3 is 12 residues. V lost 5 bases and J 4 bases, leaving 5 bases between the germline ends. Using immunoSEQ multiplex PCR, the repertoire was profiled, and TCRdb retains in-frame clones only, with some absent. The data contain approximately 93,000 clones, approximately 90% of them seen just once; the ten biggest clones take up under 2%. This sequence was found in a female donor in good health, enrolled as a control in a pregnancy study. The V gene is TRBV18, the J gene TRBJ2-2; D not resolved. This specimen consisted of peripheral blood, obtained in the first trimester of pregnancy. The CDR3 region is CASSKATGELFF. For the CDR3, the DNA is TGTGCCAGCTCAAAAGCCACCGGGGAGCTGTTTTTT.